The entry that follows covers one T cell receptor (beta chain) sequence. Its specificity is not known. This entry belongs to a study of T-cell memory formation after mild COVID-19. As for the study in general: Largely, the TCR clusters proved donor specific.

V lost 4 bases, J lost 3 bases, and 6 bases lay in between. There are 12 residues in the CDR3. Germline assignment: CDR1 MNHEY and CDR2 SMNVEV (reference sequence). General study results and limits: Within pre-infection memory, some responding clones were found, suggesting cross-reactive memory joined. Shrinking CD4+ clones were chiefly CM and EM; CD8+ ones were chiefly EMRA. Still unconfirmed is whether the second-wave clones peaking on day 37 recognized SARS-CoV-2.

Using its own MiXCR run on the 5' RACE reads, TCRdb lists one record per CDR3 protein. This sample has about 430,000 distinct CDR3 sequences, with around 17% found just once. The specimen was PBMCs or a T cell subset sorted from them (not recorded which). The rearrangement links TRBV27 to TRBJ1-1; the D is unclear. This receptor was taken from a man younger than 30 who had mild COVID-19 (a few samples of this study predate the infection). Cell type and time point are not known. Here the CDR3 DNA reads TGTGCCAGCAGTTCCCCGGACACTGAAGCTTTCTTT. This encodes CASSSPDTEAFF.